The rows below give T cell receptor beta chains drawn from one sample of a study of identical twins. From the 5' RACE reads, TCRdb called clonotypes with MiXCR, one entry per CDR3 protein. This sample has roughly 350,000 distinct CDR3 sequences; roughly an eighth occur once, and the top ten carry roughly 7.8%. These records were also assigned to another study, of yellow fever vaccine responses in identical twins.

The sequenced sample was CD8+ T cells sorted from blood. All receptors derive from a woman aged 18-30 years in good health. CDR3s include the opening cysteine and the closing phenylalanine or tryptophan. The D gene is left open where the match is weak. Size is omitted from some rows. Given values are once, few, many or a class for expanded clones.

>TRBV27|TRBJ2-2|few|TRBD1
CAAGPFTGAFGELFF
TGTGCCGCCGGCCCCTTCACAGGGGCGTTCGGGGAGCTGTTTTTT
>TRBV6-4|TRBJ2-3|many|NA
CASSDGDSDTQYF
TGTGCCAGCAGTGACGGGGATTCAGATACGCAGTATTTT
>TRBV15|TRBJ1-5|many|NA
CATSRPGQPNQPQHF
TGTGCCACCAGCAGACCCGGACAGCCCAATCAGCCCCAGCATTTT
>TRBV7-9|TRBJ2-1|NA|TRBD2
CASSNENSGAPYNEQFF
TGTGCCAGCAGCAACGAGAATAGCGGGGCCCCCTACAATGAGCAGTTCTTC
>TRBV24-1|TRBJ2-5|NA|NA
CATSDLAIEGQETQYF
TGTGCCACCAGTGATTTGGCCATCGAGGGCCAAGAGACCCAGTACTTC
>TRBV28|TRBJ2-7|NA|NA
CASSPAEYSYEQYF
TGTGCCAGCAGTCCAGCGGAGTACTCCTACGAGCAGTACTTC
>TRBV7-6|TRBJ2-3|few|NA
CASSLVGPTDTQYF
TGTGCCAGCAGCTTAGTAGGGCCCACAGATACGCAGTATTTT
>TRBV28|TRBJ2-5|NA|NA
CASRWDNFETQYF
TGTGCCAGCAGATGGGACAACTTTGAGACCCAGTACTTC
>TRBV29-1|TRBJ2-7|NA|TRBD1
CSVAGTDYEQYF
TGCAGCGTTGCAGGGACAGACTACGAGCAGTACTTC
>TRBV2|TRBJ2-5|many|TRBD1
CASTGQGEETQYF
TGTGCCAGCACAGGACAGGGCGAAGAGACCCAGTACTTC
>TRBV7-6|TRBJ1-5|NA|NA
CASRPGGNQPQHF
TGTGCCAGCCGCCCAGGGGGCAATCAGCCCCAGCATTTT